The 14 T cell receptor beta chains below all came from one sample that was sequenced in a study of T cell responses to AZD1222 COVID-19 vaccine. Assay used: immunoSEQ multiplex PCR; TCRdb lists only in-frame clones, some missing. The profile shows some 130,000 clones, roughly 90% of them singletons. The specimen was peripheral blood, collected on day 0 of AZD1222 vaccination. The receptors were gathered from an adult in good health.

This clone appeared once. The rearrangement uses TRBV12-3 or TRBV12-4 and TRBJ1-1; D is unclear. With 6 bases removed from V and 7 bases from J, the gap between germline ends came to 9 bases. The CDR3 has 11 amino acids. The DNA for the CDR3 is TGTGCCAGCAGAATACACGTTGAAGCTTTCTTT. Translated: CASRIHVEAFF.

This clone occurred once. CDR3 in DNA: TGCGCCAGCAGACCTAGCGGGGACGCCTACGAGCAGTACTTC. This codes for CASRPSGDAYEQYF. This rearrangement joins TRBV10-1 to TRBJ2-7; 9 bases align to TRBD2. CDR3 size: 14 residues. Per the germline V gene, CDR1 is WNHNN and CDR2 is SYGVQD (reference sequence). V was clipped by 6 bases and J by 2 bases; unmatched bases: 5.

The V call is TRBV5-6, the J call TRBJ2-1; 10 bases fit TRBD2. V gave up 3 bases and J gave up 4 bases; unmatched junction bases: 10. Germline V gives CDR1 SGHDT, CDR2 YYEEEE. The CDR3 loop spans 17 amino acids. The CDR3 spells CASSSRPSGSLYNEQFF. The CDR3 DNA sequence: TGTGCCAGCAGCTCGAGGCCTAGCGGGAGTTTATACAATGAGCAGTTCTTC.

This clone has a handful of counts. The chain carries TRBV19 and TRBJ1-5; the D is unclear. This CDR3 has 13 amino acids. The germline CDR1 and CDR2 sequences are LNHDA and SQIVND (reference sequence). The V end was cut by 4 bases, the J end by 7 bases, with 11 bases between. The CDR3, as DNA: TGTGCCAGTAGTAGCACATCGACACAGCCCCAGCATTTT. This gives the protein CASSSTSTQPQHF. The whole variable domain, filled in from reference TRBV19 and TRBJ1-5, reads DGGITQSPKYLFRKEGQNVTLSCEQNLNHDAMYWYRQDPGQGLRLIYYSQIVNDFQKGDIAEGYSVSREKKESFPLTVTSAQKNPTAFYLCASSSTSTQPQHFGDGTRLSIL.

This chain uses TRBV19 with TRBJ1-3; 7 positions match TRBD1. Germline V CDR1 and CDR2: LNHDA, SQIVND (reference sequence). CDR3 size: 17 residues. J gave up 0 bases and V 4 bases, and 9 bases lay outside the gene matches. For the CDR3, the DNA is TGTGCCAGTAGTACCTTACAGGGGTCCCCCTCTGGAAACACCATATATTTT. It yields the protein CASSTLQGSPSGNTIYF.

The genes are TRBV5-1 and TRBJ2-7; 7 positions agree with TRBD2. The CDR3 is 15 residues long. Germline CDR1 reads SGHRS; CDR2 reads YFSETQ. The junction had 13 bases not matched to a gene; V was cut back by 4 bases and J by 6 bases. This chain's CDR3 is CASSVHRDYPLEQYF. Here the CDR3 DNA reads TGCGCCAGCAGCGTCCACCGGGACTACCCTCTCGAGCAGTACTTC.

The CDR3 loop is CSASEREVPYEQYF. The CDR3 bases are TGCAGTGCTAGTGAGCGGGAAGTCCCCTACGAGCAGTACTTC. The chain carries TRBV20-1 and TRBJ2-7; 7 bases align to TRBD2. This CDR3 comprises 14 residues. The germline gives CDR1 DFQATT, CDR2 SNEGSKA (reference sequence). Unmatched junction bases numbered 7, after V lost 3 bases and J lost 2 bases.

This rearrangement joins TRBV6-1 to TRBJ1-6, with D unresolved. The CDR3 length is 15 residues. The germline V gene encodes CDR1 MNHNS and CDR2 SASEGT. V lost 2 bases and J 14 bases, leaving 19 bases between the germline ends. In nucleotides, the CDR3 is TGTGCCAGCAGTGAATATGCCCAATGGGTTGAAACCCTCCACTTT. This gives the protein CASSEYAQWVETLHF.

This clone was counted a few times. The chain links TRBV7-6 to TRBJ2-7, with TRBD2 as a possible D gene (7 bases). This CDR3 is 16 amino acids long. Germline V CDR1 and CDR2: SGHVS, FNYEAQ. With 3 bases removed from V and 0 bases from J, the gap between germline ends came to 15 bases. The CDR3 loop reads CASSFSRGASSYEQYF. CDR3 nucleotides: TGTGCCAGCAGCTTTTCTCGGGGGGCTAGCTCCTACGAGCAGTACTTC. The variable domain in full, with the rest retrieved from reference TRBV7-6 and TRBJ2-7, is GAGVSQSPRYKVTKRGQDVALRCDPISGHVSLYWYRQALGQGPEFLTYFNYEAQQDKSGLPNDRFSAERPEGSISTLTIQRTEQRDSAMYRCASSFSRGASSYEQYFGPGTRLTVT.

The V gene is TRBV28, the J gene TRBJ2-7; D may be TRBD1 (5 bases). CDR1 and CDR2 (germline): MDHEN, SYDVKM. The CDR3 has 16 residues. The V gene lost 3 bases and the J gene lost 2 bases, with 17 bases spanning the gap. Here the CDR3 DNA reads TGTGCCAGCAGTTTCCGAATGGTAGCAGGGACCTACGAGCAGTACTTC. It specifies CASSFRMVAGTYEQYF.

The CDR3 loop reads CASSLEGLAGGYNEQFF. The CDR3 region has the DNA TGTGCCAGCAGCTTAGAGGGACTAGCGGGAGGCTACAATGAGCAGTTCTTC. The J gene is TRBJ2-1, the V gene TRBV7-6; 15 positions agree with TRBD2. CDR1 and CDR2 (germline): SGHVS, FNYEAQ. The CDR3 covers 17 residues. V lost 1 base, J lost 3 bases, and 1 base stayed unmatched.

This chain connects TRBV7-8 to TRBJ2-7; 8 bases line up with TRBD1. The V segment lost 2 bases and the J segment 8 bases; nucleotides outside the gene matches: 17. Germline CDR1 and CDR2: SGHVS and FQNEAQ. This CDR3 is built from 17 residues. The CDR3: CASSLPGQAASRLKQYF. The CDR3 nucleotides read TGTGCCAGCAGCTTACCGGGACAGGCGGCTTCGCGTCTCAAGCAGTACTTC.

The chain carries TRBV7-2 and TRBJ1-2, with D maybe TRBD1 (6 bases). CDR1 is SGHTA, CDR2 FQGNSA, per germline. The V gene lost 10 bases and the J gene lost 8 bases, with 20 bases spanning the gap. The CDR3 is 13 residues long. The CDR3: CAKHAQGTSGYTF. As DNA, the CDR3 is TGTGCCAAGCACGCACAGGGTACTAGCGGCTACACCTTC.

The chain has TRBV9 and TRBJ2-3; 9 bases fit TRBD2. J lost 4 bases, V lost 7 bases, and 10 bases had no gene match. Germline V CDR1 and CDR2: SGDLS, YYNGEE. The CDR3 totals 15 residues. The DNA for the CDR3 is TGTGCCAGCCATGAGCTAGCGGGATCCCCAGATACGCAGTATTTT. Residues: CASHELAGSPDTQYF.